These 9 T cell receptor beta chains originate from one sample sequenced in a study of regulatory T cells in long-lasting Graves disease. iRepertoire HTBI primers and Arm-PCR of CDR3 regions built TCR beta libraries. Each CDR3 protein is one row after TCRdb ran MiXCR on the multiplex PCR reads. The table includes more than 400,000 distinct CDR3 sequences, roughly 15% detected once. Time point meaning: newly diagnosed GD, antithyroid drugs for less than 3 months. RNA from PBMCs was the source of the TCR library. The sample was also linked to a second study, of T cells in Graves' hyperthyroidism and ophthalmopathy.

The input for sequencing was peripheral blood mononuclear cells (PBMCs), taken at new diagnosis, from a patient treated with antithyroid drugs. The receptors shown here come from a woman in her 30s with Graves disease.

At least ten counts were recorded for this clonotype. The chain is built from TRBV7-3 and TRBJ2-1; unclear D gene. V gave up 5 bases and J gave up 0 bases, with 11 bases separating them. CDR3 length: 15 residues. CDR1 and CDR2 from the germline V gene are SGHTA and FQGTGA. The CDR3 here is CASSPGMSSYNEQFF. The DNA of the CDR3 is TGTGCCAGCAGCCCTGGGATGAGCTCCTACAATGAGCAGTTCTTC.

This clonotype was counted ten times or more. The rearrangement joins TRBV28 to TRBJ2-7; TRBD1 matches 10 bases. Trimming removed 3 bases from V and 5 bases from J; junction bases left unmatched: 7. Germline V gene data show CDR1 as MDHEN and CDR2 as SYDVKM. The CDR3 totals 15 residues. CDR3 loop: CASSFVGTGVHEQYF. The CDR3, as DNA: TGTGCCAGCAGTTTTGTGGGGACAGGGGTTCACGAGCAGTACTTC.

The genes are TRBV20-1 and TRBJ2-1; 7 nucleotides match TRBD1. CDR1 DFQATT and CDR2 SNEGSKA come from the germline V gene (reference sequence). The V gene end was trimmed by 0 bases and the J gene end by 7 bases; junction bases not matched to a gene: 6. This CDR3 comprises 14 residues. The CDR3 region is CSARDPGQINEQFF. The CDR3 DNA follows: TGCAGTGCTAGAGATCCGGGACAGATAAATGAGCAGTTCTTC.

This clonotype was counted many times. This chain joins TRBV6-1 and TRBJ1-4, with 9 bases aligning to TRBD1. V was pared by 7 bases and J by 2 bases, with 8 bases of the junction left unmatched. Germline CDR1 and CDR2: MNHNS and SASEGT. CDR3 size: 16 residues. The CDR3 sequence: CASNPGTGLTNEKLFF. CDR3 nucleotide sequence: TGTGCCAGCAATCCCGGGACAGGGCTTACTAATGAAAAACTGTTTTTT.

The rearrangement joins TRBV27 to TRBJ2-3; possibly TRBD1 or TRBD2 for D (5 bases each). CDR3 length equals 15 residues. Trimming removed 4 bases at V and 7 bases at J, with 18 bases between. Germline V lookup: CDR1 MNHEY, CDR2 SMNVEV (reference sequence). The CDR3: CASSSRDPSINTQYF. The CDR3 DNA follows: TGTGCCAGCAGTTCCCGGGACCCCTCTATTAATACGCAGTATTTT.

This clonotype was counted between two and nine times. The rearrangement links TRBV6-4 to TRBJ2-2, with D possibly matching TRBD2 (5 bases). The germline V and J ends were trimmed by 2 bases and 3 bases, with 10 bases remaining between them. CDR3 length equals 15 residues. CDR1 and CDR2 from the germline V gene are MRHNA and SNTAGT. CDR3 coding DNA: TGTGCCAGCAGTGACCGTGAGGGCCACACCGGGGAGCTGTTTTTT. It codes for CASSDREGHTGELFF.

The chain joins TRBV24-1 to TRBJ1-1; a possible D gene is TRBD1 (6 bases). CDR1 and CDR2 from the germline V gene are KGHDR and SFDVKD. This CDR3 has 13 residues. Trimming stripped 5 bases from V and 4 bases from J, with 10 bases between. CDR3 nucleotides: TGTGCCACCAGTGTACAGGGTCGCACTGAAGCTTTCTTT. This translates into CATSVQGRTEAFF.

This clonotype was counted once. The rearrangement links TRBV29-1 to TRBJ2-3; weak D call: TRBD2 (6 bases). There are 16 residues in the CDR3. V shed 2 bases and J shed 3 bases, with 18 bases lying between them. The germline gives CDR1 SQVTM, CDR2 ANQGSEA. The CDR3 DNA sequence: TGCAGCGTTGAATCGCGGGAAGGTTTTGGGACAGATACGCAGTATTTT. Translating it yields CSVESREGFGTDTQYF.

The chain combines TRBV28 with TRBJ1-1; TRBD1 matches at 8 bases. Trimming took 3 bases from V and 2 from J; bases not matched to a gene: 5. Germline lookup yields CDR1 MDHEN and CDR2 SYDVKM. The CDR3 totals 15 residues. The DNA of the CDR3 is TGTGCCAGCAGTTTCGGGGACAGGCTAAACACTGAAGCTTTCTTT. Its protein product is CASSFGDRLNTEAFF.